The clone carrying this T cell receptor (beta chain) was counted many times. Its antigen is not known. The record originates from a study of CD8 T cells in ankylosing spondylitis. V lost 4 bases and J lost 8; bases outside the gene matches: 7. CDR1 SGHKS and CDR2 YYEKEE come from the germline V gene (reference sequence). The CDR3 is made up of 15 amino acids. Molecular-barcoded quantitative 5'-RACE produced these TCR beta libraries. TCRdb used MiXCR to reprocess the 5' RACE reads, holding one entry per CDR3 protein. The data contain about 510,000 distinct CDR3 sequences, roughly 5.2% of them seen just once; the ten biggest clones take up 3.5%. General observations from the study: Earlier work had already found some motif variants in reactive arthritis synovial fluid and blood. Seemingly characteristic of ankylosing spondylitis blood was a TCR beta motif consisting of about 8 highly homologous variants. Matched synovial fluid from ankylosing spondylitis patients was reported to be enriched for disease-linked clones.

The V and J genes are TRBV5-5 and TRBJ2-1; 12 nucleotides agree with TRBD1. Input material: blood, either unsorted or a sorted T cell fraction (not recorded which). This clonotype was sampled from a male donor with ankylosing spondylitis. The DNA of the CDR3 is TGTGCCAGCAGCGCCCGGGACAGGGGGCGCGATGAGCAGTTCTTC. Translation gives CASSARDRGRDEQFF.